The 8 T cell receptor beta chains reported below all come from one sample, sequenced in a study of graft-versus-host responses after intestinal transplantation. CFSE-labeled responder cells (200,000) were plated with 200,000 irradiated, violet-dye-labeled stimulator cells. Libraries were prepared by immunoSEQ multiplex PCR; TCRdb keeps only in-frame clonotypes and omits some of them. Among 6,000 to 8,000 clones listed, around a quarter were seen once. The sequencing here drew on alloreactive CD8+ T cells from a mixed lymphocyte reaction culture, taken before transplantation. Documented subset: CFSE-low proliferating T cells sorted from roughly 6-day pre-transplant mixed lymphocyte reaction (GvH or HvG direction). These receptors came from a human patient who was an organ donor for intestinal transplantation.

This clone was observed a handful of times. V and J are TRBV9 and TRBJ2-7, with a tentative D call TRBD1 (6 bases). The germline CDR1 and CDR2 sequences are SGDLS and YYNGEE. The CDR3 consists of 15 residues. Between the trimmed V and J ends, which lost 0 bases and 4 bases, there was a span of 14 bases. The CDR3 DNA reads TGTGCCAGCAGCGTAGGGGCAGGGGTCGGATACGAGCAGTACTTC. Translating it yields CASSVGAGVGYEQYF.

The genes are TRBV27 and TRBJ2-1, with 10 nucleotides matching TRBD2. The CDR3 extends over 16 amino acids. After removal of 6 bases from V and 5 bases from J, the junction contained 10 bases not matched to a gene. CDR1 MNHEY and CDR2 SMNVEV come from the germline V gene (reference sequence). CDR3 residues: CASRQLAGGRDNEQFF. In DNA, the CDR3 is TGTGCCAGCAGACAATTAGCGGGAGGAAGAGACAATGAGCAGTTCTTC.

This clone turned up a few times. The rearrangement links TRBV27 to TRBJ1-1; the D is unclear. V lost 4 bases to trimming and J lost 0 bases, with 9 bases between them. The V gene's germline CDR1 is MNHEY and CDR2 SMNVEV (reference sequence). This CDR3 is built from 14 residues. The CDR3, as DNA: TGTGCCAGCAGTTACGTCAGGCTGAACACTGAAGCTTTCTTT. Its protein product is CASSYVRLNTEAFF.

This rearrangement joins TRBV7-2 to TRBJ1-2; D remains unclear. The germline V gene encodes CDR1 SGHTA and CDR2 FQGNSA. The CDR3 sequence is 17 residues long. Trimming left V 5 bases short and J 4 bases short, with 23 bases between. Here the CDR3 reads CASSPVRGDGKTYGYTF. CDR3 DNA sequence: TGTGCCAGCAGCCCAGTTCGCGGAGACGGAAAGACCTATGGCTACACCTTC.

This clone was seen a few times. The chain is built from TRBV5-1 and TRBJ2-1; D might be TRBD2 (6 bases). Germline V gene sequence: CDR1 SGHRS, CDR2 YFSETQ. Trimming left V 4 bases short and J 7 bases short, with 6 bases between. The length of the CDR3 is 11 residues. CDR3 sequence: CASSRGNEQFF. The CDR3 nucleotides read TGCGCCAGCAGCCGGGGGAATGAGCAGTTCTTC.

This clone counts as large. The CDR3 region has the DNA TGTGCCAGCAGTTACTCGAGGGGGCGCAATGAGCAGTTCTTC. Its translation: CASSYSRGRNEQFF. J is TRBJ2-1 and V is TRBV6-5, with TRBD1 identical over 7 bases. V shed 0 bases and J 6 bases; nucleotides not matched to a gene: 2. Per germline, CDR1 MNHEY and CDR2 SVGAGI. This CDR3 has 14 residues.

In its sample, this clone ranks as medium-sized (0.01 to 0.1%). The DNA of the CDR3 is TGTGCCAGCAGCTTAGTAGGGGACTACGAGCAGTACTTC. It yields the protein CASSLVGDYEQYF. The rearrangement uses TRBV7-6 and TRBJ2-7; tentative D call: TRBD1 (5 bases). Germline loops: CDR1 SGHVS, CDR2 FNYEAQ. The CDR3 has 13 amino acids. The ends were cut back, 1 base at V and 3 bases at J, with 7 bases in the middle.

A few counts support this clone. A much larger clone lies a single base off, so this may be a read error. CDR3 region: CASSLMGGDEQFF. The DNA of the CDR3 is TGTGCCAGCAGCTTAATGGGGGGCGATGAGCAGTTCTTC. The rearrangement links TRBV7-2 to TRBJ2-1; D may match TRBD1 or TRBD2 (6 bases each). Germline V gene lookup returns CDR1 SGHTA and CDR2 FQGNSA. Trimming left V 2 bases short and J 8 bases short, with 10 bases between. This CDR3 is built from 13 residues.